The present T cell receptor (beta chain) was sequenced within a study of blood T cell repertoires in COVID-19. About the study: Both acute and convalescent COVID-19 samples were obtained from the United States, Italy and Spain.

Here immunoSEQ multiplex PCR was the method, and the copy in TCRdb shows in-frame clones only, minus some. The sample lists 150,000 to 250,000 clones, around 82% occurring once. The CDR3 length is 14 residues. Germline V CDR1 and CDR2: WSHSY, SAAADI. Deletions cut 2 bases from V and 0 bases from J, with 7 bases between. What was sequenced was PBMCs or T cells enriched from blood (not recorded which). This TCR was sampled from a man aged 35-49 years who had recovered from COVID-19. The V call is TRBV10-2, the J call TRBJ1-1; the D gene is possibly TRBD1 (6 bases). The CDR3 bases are TGCGCCAGCAGTGAGGGACAGATGAACACTGAAGCTTTCTTT. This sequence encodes CASSEGQMNTEAFF.